A selection of T cell receptor beta chains follows, all from one sample in a study of vaccination and CD4 T cells after COVID-19. TCRdb passed the PCR reads through MiXCR, listing each CDR3 protein once. Of approximately 9,000 distinct CDR3 sequences detected, 38% appear once; the ten largest clones hold more than 12%. Their cognate antigens are unknown. The sequencing sample was made of CD4+ T cells from blood, cultured in vitro. The source of these receptors is a human donor in good health. Both conserved end residues are part of each CDR3. D genes are given only for firm matches. Size tells how often a clone was seen (once, few, many) or the class of an expanded clone, and some rows leave it out.

CSARDPTSASTDTQYF TGCAGTGCTAGAGATCCAACTAGCGCTAGCACAGATACGCAGTATTTT TRBD2 TRBJ2-3 few TRBV20-1
CASSPLAGSGANVLTF TGTGCCAGCTCACCACTGGCTGGCTCTGGGGCCAACGTCCTGACTTTC NA TRBJ2-6 NA TRBV18
CASSPGDRGYTF TGTGCCAGCAGCCCGGGTGATCGGGGCTACACCTTC NA TRBJ1-2 NA TRBV4-2
CASSEGYPTSRNEQFF TGTGCCAGCAGTGAAGGCTACCCCACTTCACGCAATGAGCAGTTCTTC NA TRBJ2-1 NA TRBV6-1
CSAEGGVVF TGCAGTGCTGAGGGGGGCGTGGTCTTT NA TRBJ1-1 NA TRBV20-1
CASSYRESQYF TGTGCCAGTAGTTACAGAGAGAGCCAGTACTTC NA TRBJ2-5 NA TRBV19
CASSEDFSTDTQYF TGTGCCAGCAGTGAAGATTTTAGCACAGATACGCAGTATTTT NA TRBJ2-3 NA TRBV2
CSARSMGARGSEAFF TGCAGTGCTAGATCCATGGGGGCGCGAGGCTCTGAAGCTTTCTTT NA TRBJ1-1 medium-sized TRBV20-1
CASSLFGQNYEQYF TGTGCCAGCAGTTTATTCGGACAGAACTACGAGCAGTACTTC NA TRBJ2-7 NA TRBV27
CASSILSRDSYEQYF TGTGCCAGTAGTATCCTTTCCAGGGACTCCTACGAGCAGTACTTC NA TRBJ2-7 NA TRBV19
CASSLAGQPQHF TGTGCCAGCAGCTTAGCTGGACAGCCCCAGCATTTT NA TRBJ1-5 few TRBV7-2
CASSSGVGLAGETQYF TGTGCCAGCAGCTCGGGGGTGGGACTAGCGGGAGAGACCCAGTACTTC TRBD2 TRBJ2-5 NA TRBV11-2